This T cell receptor (beta chain) derives from a study of T cell repertoires in cytomegalovirus infection. Turning to the study itself: Alongside well-studied HLA-B-restricted CMV epitopes, recently identified HLA-C-restricted CMV epitopes were also used. Public TCR beta signatures indicated both CMV infection and matching HLA type.

TCRdb ran MiXCR on the reads and lists one entry per CDR3 protein. Of 750,000 to 950,000 distinct CDR3 sequences listed, approximately 32% are singletons. J lost 7 bases, V lost 3 bases, and 13 bases had no gene match. Germline CDR1 is KGHDR and CDR2 is SFDVKD. The CDR3 totals 18 residues. This clonotype has more than one count but fewer than ten. Its antigen remains unknown. The clonotype was recovered from a human donor in good health (CMV status not recorded). Some clones in this sample may be carry-over from other donors' samples. This chain joins TRBV24-1 and TRBJ2-2; TRBD1 matches at 10 bases. The source was cultured CD8+ T cells from PBMCs, collected from culture after CMV antigen stimulation. CDR3 nucleotides: TGTGCCACCAGTGATGACAGGGGGCGCCGGCTTCGGATCGGGGAGCTGTTTTTT. Protein product: CATSDDRGRRLRIGELFF.